In its sample, the clone carrying this TCR beta chain was seen a few times. What it binds is unknown. Germline V gene lookup returns CDR1 DFQATT and CDR2 SNEGSKA (reference sequence). V lost 3 bases and J lost 5, with 30 bases in between. This CDR3 is 19 amino acids long. It was RNA transcripts that yielded the amplified TCR beta CDR3 regions. First-round RT-PCR of the TCR CDR3 relied on the HTBI primer set. TCRdb used MiXCR to reprocess the multiplex PCR reads, holding one entry per CDR3 protein. Altogether over 500,000 distinct CDR3 sequences are present, 17% being singletons, with the ten largest covering approximately 16%. These data belong to a study of T cells in Graves' hyperthyroidism and ophthalmopathy. Across the study: Any treatment followed the collection of peripheral blood at initial diagnosis. Whole-study results and caveats: Model-based prediction identified ophthalmopathy a median around 6.5 months prior to its onset. In simple terms, a model built on 13 V-J features told ophthalmopathy apart from stable hyperthyroidism.

This chain links TRBV20-1 with TRBJ2-3; maybe TRBD2 (7 bases). Material for sequencing was blood. This clonotype originated in a woman aged 18 to 35 with Graves' ophthalmopathy. CDR3 DNA sequence: TGCAGTGCTAGCAGAGTTTCAGATGGGGGGGCGGGAGTTAAAGATACGCAGTATTTT. Translated, it gives CSASRVSDGGAGVKDTQYF.